Below, one T cell receptor beta chain is given with its context. Its antigen is currently not known. No per-base quality is available; no much larger clone lies one base away. The CDR3, cysteine through phenylalanine, is 13 amino acids long. Of the read, only the CDR3 DNA is kept; its 39 bases are in frame from base 1. The germline V gene (reference sequence) supplies CDR1 DFQATT and CDR2 SNEGSKA. The junction shows trimming of 3 bases on V and 3 bases on J, plus 9 bases between the germline ends. The sample comes from a study of glioma-infiltrating T cells (dated by TCRdb to the mid-2010s). About the study as a whole: The low-grade gliomas were WHO grade II oligodendrogliomas or astrocytomas, while the glioblastomas were WHO grade IV tumors sampled at initial diagnosis rather than at recurrent diagnosis. Before surgery, glioma patients were given dexamethasone for six or fewer days. The sequencing target for blood libraries was about 4.5- to 10-fold coverage of roughly 980,000 peripheral T cells. Glioma tissue, non-neoplastic brain tissue and matched peripheral blood mononuclear cells were used as sources from which TCR alpha- and beta-chain repertoires were sequenced. To gauge divergence between tissue and blood T-cell populations, every tissue-infiltrating repertoire was compared against the peripheral blood repertoire from the same patient. The paired cohort comprised three low-grade glioma patients, 7 or 8 primary glioblastoma patients and three non-glioma patients contributing non-neoplastic brain tissue.

Immediately after resection, surgical brain or tumor specimens were cryofrozen in liquid nitrogen, with peripheral blood cells collected concurrently. The iRepertoire nested amplicon-rescue multiplex PCR (arm-PCR) platform was used to amplify TCR alpha and beta CDR3 regions from RNA. The input for one-step reverse transcription and amplification was about 95-400 ng of tissue mRNA or PBMC total RNA. Following bead purification, Illumina adapters were added by a secondary multiplex PCR, and libraries between 200 and 400 bp were gel-purified. Libraries carried internal 6-nucleotide barcodes used for demultiplexing. Libraries were sequenced on an Illumina MiSeq with 2x220 or 2x250 nucleotide paired-end reads. As for the original processing: Paired reads were merged with FLASH 1.2.11 and aligned to the GRCh37 human genome with BWA-MEM before extracting TRA and TRB reads. V and J assignment used an IMGT-derived reference of cassette sequences and CDR3 motifs that included pseudogenes. Three-frame translation of reads was performed, and productive CDR3s were defined as those with a C...FGXG motif and no stop codons. A clonotype was defined as a unique combination of a V-J cassette pair and a CDR3 amino acid sequence. Reads were filtered by Hamming distance, thresholded by each sample's sequence error rate in mapped regions. TCRdb reworked the public reads: Q25 trimming with fastp, MiXCR clone assembly, productive beta chains retained. For every CDR3 protein sequence, its rows merge into one entry that carries the most common genes and DNA. These V and J calls derive from TCRdb rather than the authors' analysis. This sample comprises more than 300,000 distinct CDR3 sequences, about 40% of them detected only once. The ten largest clones add up to more than 10% of the sample.

Broader findings and caveats from the paper: Very few CDR3 sequences were shared between tissue and blood, attributed to high CDR3 diversity and limited sampling. VJ-independent divergence between tissue and blood was found to be below expectation in non-neoplastic patients but above expectation in all gliomas, particularly low-grade gliomas. A signature set of shared blood CDR3 motifs marked patients with low tissue-blood divergence and was depleted in highly divergent patients. Small numbers underpinned the group comparisons: about eight glioblastoma patients, three low-grade glioma patients and three non-neoplastic patients.

This clonotype originated in a human donor with low-grade glioma or glioblastoma, undergoing nonglioma brain surgery, or in good health (not recorded which). The V and J genes are TRBV20-1 and TRBJ1-3; a confident D gene designation cannot be given. Sequenced: glioma tissue, nonneoplastic brain tissue, or PBMCs (not recorded which). The nucleotides are TGCAGTGCTAGTAGAGGTGTTGGAAACACCATATATTTT. Its amino acids are CSASRGVGNTIYF.